The sequence of this T cell receptor (beta chain) was determined in a study of Ad26.COV2.S vaccination and SARS-CoV-2 variants. The wider study: Ad26.COV2.S was injected intramuscularly once or twice, 56 days apart. Study-wide results and limits: Estimates derived from TCR breadth and depth analyses may have underestimated total T cell responses.

TCRdb's copy holds only in-frame clones and misses some; the assay was immunoSEQ multiplex PCR. The sample contains around 450,000 clones, roughly 89% of which appear only once. The sample's treatment: roughly 18 received Ad26.COV2.S at low or high dose, single or two shots; roughly five received placebo; per-sample allocation not given. Collection of the samples took place on day 63 after the first injection of vaccine or placebo. For this clone: Its antigen remains unknown.

This clonotype was obtained from a person between 18 and 65 years old who received the Ad26.COV2.S COVID-19 vaccine or a placebo. The source material was peripheral blood, sampled in a trial of Ad26.COV2.S vaccine versus placebo.

The CDR3 DNA sequence: TGTGCCAGCAGCGCCCGACAAATAAGACCCTACGAGCAGTACTTC. Translated: CASSARQIRPYEQYF. The V and J genes are TRBV11-2 and TRBJ2-7; D is uncertain. CDR1 is SGHAT, CDR2 FQNNGV, per germline. There are 15 residues in the CDR3. V shed 5 bases and J shed 2 bases, with 16 bases lying between them.